This T cell receptor (beta chain) came from a study of shared clonotypes between healthy human individuals. Study conclusions and caveats: As a rule, naive subsets had a larger estimated richness than memory subsets.

CDR3 size: 14 residues. Germline V CDR1 and CDR2: LNHNV, YYDKDF (reference sequence). The ends were cut back, 4 bases at V and 4 bases at J, with 11 bases in the middle. Original processing methods: With immunoSEQ giving junction-only sequences and no quality scores, filtering differed. Clones were read by immunoSEQ multiplex PCR, and TCRdb kept only the in-frame ones, dropping some. V, J and clone size derive from that table, while D and trimming were established from the DNA sequence. This table holds 100,000 to 120,000 clones, more than 65% found once. In the case of this clone: Its target is not known.

This TCR was recovered from a woman in her thirties in good health. The gene calls are TRBV15 and TRBJ2-1; D is perhaps TRBD2 (7 bases). Source material: memory CD8+ T cells sorted from blood. Subset meaning: CD45RO+ cells pooled with CCR7-negative TemRA cells. The CDR3 protein is CATSIRGAYNEQFF. CDR3 sequence (DNA): TGTGCCACCAGCATCCGGGGGGCTTACAATGAGCAGTTCTTC. Full variable domain (outside the CDR3, taken from reference TRBV15 and TRBJ2-1): DAMVIQNPRYQVTQFGKPVTLSCSQTLNHNVMYWYQQKSSQAPKLLFHYYDKDFNNEADTPDNFQSRRPNTSFCFLDIRSPGLGDTAMYLCATSIRGAYNEQFFGPGTRLTVL.